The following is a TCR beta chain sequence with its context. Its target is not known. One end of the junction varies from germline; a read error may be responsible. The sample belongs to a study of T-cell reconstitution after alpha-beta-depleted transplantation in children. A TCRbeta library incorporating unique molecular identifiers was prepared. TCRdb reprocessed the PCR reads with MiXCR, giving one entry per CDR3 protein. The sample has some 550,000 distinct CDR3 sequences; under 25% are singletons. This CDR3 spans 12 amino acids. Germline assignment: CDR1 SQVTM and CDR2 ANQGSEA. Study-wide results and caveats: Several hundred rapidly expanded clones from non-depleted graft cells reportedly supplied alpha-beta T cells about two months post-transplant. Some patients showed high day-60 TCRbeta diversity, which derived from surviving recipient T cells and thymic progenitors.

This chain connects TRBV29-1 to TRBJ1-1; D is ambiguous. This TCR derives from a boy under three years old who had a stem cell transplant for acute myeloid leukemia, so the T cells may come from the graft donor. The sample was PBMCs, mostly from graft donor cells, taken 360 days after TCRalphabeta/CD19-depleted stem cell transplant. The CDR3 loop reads CSVKEDPSAAFF. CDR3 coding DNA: TGCAGCGTTAAAGAGGATCCGTCAGCGGCTTTCTTT. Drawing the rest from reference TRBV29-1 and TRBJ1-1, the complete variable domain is SAVISQKPSRDICQRGTSLTIQCQVDSQVTMMFWYRQQPGQSLTLIATANQGSEATYESGFVIDKFPISRPNLTFSTLTVSNMSPEDSSIYLCSVKEDPSAAFFGQGTRLTVV.